This T cell receptor beta chain stems from a study of shared clonotypes between healthy human individuals. V lost 8 bases to trimming and J lost 2 bases; unmatched junction nucleotides: 11. This CDR3 region has 15 residues. The germline CDR1 and CDR2 sequences are SNHLY and FYNNEI. Sequencing was performed with immunoSEQ multiplex PCR; in TCRdb, only in-frame clones are kept and a portion is missing. The sample yields around 2.5 million clones, approximately 93% seen once. This rearrangement joins TRBV2 to TRBJ1-1; TRBD1 matches 7 bases. This receptor was taken from a man between 18 and 29 years old in good health. Some clones in this sample may be carry-over from other donors' samples. Sequenced input: naive CD4+ T cells from PBMCs. Subset: CD45RA+ positively selected. CDR3 residues: CASVSTGVGNTEAFF. DNA of the CDR3: TGTGCCAGCGTGTCAACAGGGGTAGGAAACACTGAAGCTTTCTTT.